The 6 T cell receptor beta chains given below trace back to one sample, sequenced in a study of beta chain features in type 1 diabetes. Reverse transcription of all isolated RNA meant that expressed TCRB transcripts were sequenced. Generated by immunoSEQ multiplex PCR, the TCRdb table keeps only in-frame clones and is missing some. The sample has around 340,000 clones, around 9.3% seen once; the top ten hold 0.95% to 1.1%. The antigens these receptors bind are not known. Findings and caveats of the study: Type 1 diabetes patients had TCRB CDR3s that were shorter (moderately but significantly so) in all four CD4+ subsets.

The source material was central memory CD4+ T cells from blood. Every receptor here comes from a man younger than 45 with type 1 diabetes.

This sequence joins TRBV6-1 and TRBJ2-5; D remains unclear. Germline CDR1 MNHNS, CDR2 SASEGT. V dropped 8 bases and J dropped 2 bases, with 12 bases sitting between them. CDR3 length: 13 amino acids. CDR3 sequence (DNA): TGTGCCAGCGGCCGGGTTCGGCAAGAGACCCAGTACTTC. Protein product: CASGRVRQETQYF.

This clone was counted a few times. This sequence joins TRBV7-9 and TRBJ2-5, with D uncertain. Germline V gene lookup returns CDR1 SEHNR and CDR2 FQNEAQ (reference sequence). The CDR3 totals 15 residues. V was clipped by 5 bases and J by 5 bases, with 18 bases between them. CDR3 coding DNA: TGTGCCAGCAGCCGAGTAGGACCTAATGTGGAGACCCAGTACTTC. This gives the protein CASSRVGPNVETQYF.

This clone appeared a few times. The chain carries TRBV5-6 and TRBJ2-1, with TRBD2 matching over 7 bases. Trimming at V came to 5 bases and at J to 2 bases, leaving 4 bases not matched to a gene. The germline gives CDR1 SGHDT, CDR2 YYEEEE. This CDR3 is built from 14 residues. The CDR3 reads CASSLAVAYNEQFF. In nucleotides, the CDR3 is TGTGCCAGCAGTCTAGCGGTTGCCTACAATGAGCAGTTCTTC.

Only a few counts were recorded for this clone. The rearrangement links TRBV28 to TRBJ2-7; weak D call: TRBD1 (5 bases). Germline V gene lookup returns CDR1 MDHEN and CDR2 SYDVKM. The CDR3 runs to 11 residues. V was pared by 5 bases and J by 7 bases, with 9 bases between. The CDR3 nucleotides are TGTGCCAGCAGTCGCGGACAAGAGCAGTACTTC. Protein product: CASSRGQEQYF.

CDR3 coding DNA: TGTGCCAGCAGCTCCAGGGGCTCTTCCTTTGAAAAACTGTTTTTT. The encoded protein is CASSSRGSSFEKLFF. The rearrangement joins TRBV7-2 to TRBJ1-4, with D tentatively TRBD1 (6 bases). This CDR3 has 15 residues. In germline, CDR1 is SGHTA, CDR2 FQGNSA. Deletions cut 4 bases from V and 7 bases from J, with 16 bases between.

The chain employs TRBV11-2 and TRBJ1-2; D not resolved. Germline-derived CDR1 and CDR2 are SGHAT and FQNNGV. CDR3 length: 12 residues. The V gene lost 3 bases and the J gene lost 8 bases, with 10 bases spanning the gap. CDR3 in amino acids: CASSFSDGGYTF. For the CDR3, the DNA is TGTGCCAGCAGCTTTTCCGACGGGGGCTACACCTTC.